A single sample gave rise to the 13 T cell receptor beta chains below, sequenced in a study of T-cell reconstitution after alpha-beta-depleted transplantation in children. Unique molecular identifiers were incorporated into the prepared TCRbeta library. Each CDR3 protein gets one entry after TCRdb re-called the PCR reads with MiXCR. This sample has 450,000 to 600,000 distinct CDR3 sequences, with about an eighth found just once. Sample: PBMCs, mostly from graft donor cells, taken 360 days after TCRalphabeta/CD19-depleted stem cell transplant. The receptors were sampled from a male patient aged 10 to 17 who had a stem cell transplant for acute myeloid leukemia, so the T cells may come from the graft donor.

This clonotype occurred once. The junction departs from germline at one end; a sequencing error may be responsible. The chain links TRBV20-1 to TRBJ2-2; D is unclear. This CDR3 has 15 amino acids. Germline CDR1 DFQATT, CDR2 SNEGSKA (reference sequence). CDR3 sequence: CCANRERTNTGELFF. The DNA for the CDR3 is TGCTGTGCTAATAGAGAGCGTACGAACACCGGGGAGCTGTTTTTT.

This clonotype was picked up a small number of times. V is TRBV20-1 and J is TRBJ2-1; possibly TRBD1 for D (6 bases). Trimming took 5 bases from V and 8 from J, leaving 16 bases between them. The CDR3 has 13 amino acids. Germline CDR1 DFQATT, CDR2 SNEGSKA (reference sequence). The CDR3 protein is CSAPLRGSDEQFF. Written as DNA, the CDR3 is TGCAGTGCTCCATTAAGGGGGAGCGATGAGCAGTTCTTC.

This clonotype appeared a few times. The chain links TRBV5-1 to TRBJ1-1; possibly TRBD1 for D (6 bases). The CDR3 loop spans 15 amino acids. Germline CDR1 SGHRS, CDR2 YFSETQ. Trimming shortened V by 0 bases and J by 5 bases, and 14 bases separated the two germline ends. The CDR3 here is CASSLEPGHSTEAFF. The CDR3 DNA follows: TGCGCCAGCAGCTTGGAACCGGGACATTCAACTGAAGCTTTCTTT.

This clonotype was observed a few times. V is TRBV28 and J is TRBJ1-4; the D gene is possibly TRBD1 (5 bases). The CDR3 sequence is 14 residues long. The V gene's germline CDR1 is MDHEN and CDR2 SYDVKM. V shed 2 bases and J shed 4 bases, with 8 bases lying between them. CDR3 nucleotide sequence: TGTGCCAGCAGTTTAGGGGGGTATAATGAAAAACTGTTTTTT. The encoded protein is CASSLGGYNEKLFF.

This clonotype was seen at least ten times. The chain uses TRBV20-1 and TRBJ2-7; D might be TRBD1 (6 bases). The germline CDR1 and CDR2 sequences are DFQATT and SNEGSKA (reference sequence). The CDR3 covers 13 residues. With 3 bases removed from V and 3 bases from J, the gap between germline ends came to 12 bases. The CDR3 nucleotides are TGCAGTGCTAGCCTACAGGGCTACTACGAGCAGTACTTC. It codes for CSASLQGYYEQYF.

The rearrangement joins TRBV6-1 to TRBJ2-5; 14 bases align to TRBD2. CDR1 is MNHNS, CDR2 SASEGT, per germline. V trimming: 6 bases; J trimming: 3 bases; junction bases outside the gene matches: 12. CDR3 size: 18 residues. The CDR3 sequence: CASSRWGTSGSIEETQYF. The CDR3 coding sequence is TGTGCCAGCAGCCGTTGGGGGACTAGCGGGAGTATAGAAGAGACCCAGTACTTC.

CDR3 in DNA: TGTGCCATCAGTCTCCGGGACAGGGATCCACATACGCAGTATTTT. Protein product: CAISLRDRDPHTQYF. The genes are TRBV10-3 and TRBJ2-3; 9 bases align to TRBD1. The CDR3 extends over 15 amino acids. Germline values: CDR1 ENHRY, CDR2 SYGVKD. The V and J ends lost 5 bases and 7 bases, in that order; junction bases with no gene match: 10.

This chain links TRBV29-1 with TRBJ2-7; TRBD1 matches 7 bases. The CDR3 consists of 12 residues. J gave up 7 bases and V 4 bases, and 7 bases lay outside the gene matches. CDR1 SQVTM and CDR2 ANQGSEA come from the germline V gene. Here the CDR3 reads CSVGEGGLEQYF. As DNA, the CDR3 is TGCAGCGTTGGAGAAGGGGGCCTTGAGCAGTACTTC.

This chain uses TRBV27 with TRBJ1-2; 12 nucleotides agree with TRBD1. The germline V gene encodes CDR1 MNHEY and CDR2 SMNVEV (reference sequence). J gave up 6 bases and V 6 bases, and 5 bases lay outside the gene matches. The CDR3 is 14 residues long. The CDR3: CASSTGQGADGYTF. As DNA, the CDR3 is TGTGCCAGCAGCACGGGACAGGGGGCCGATGGCTACACCTTC.

The chain uses TRBV7-3 and TRBJ1-1, with a weak D call TRBD1 (5 bases). V lost 3 bases and J lost 6, with 11 bases in between. Germline values: CDR1 SGHTA, CDR2 FQGTGA. This CDR3 has 13 amino acids. This CDR3 reads CASSLGGIAEAFF. Written as DNA, the CDR3 is TGTGCCAGCAGCTTGGGGGGTATCGCTGAAGCTTTCTTT. The variable domain in full, completed from reference TRBV7-3 and TRBJ1-1, reads GAGVSQTPSNKVTEKGKYVELRCDPISGHTALYWYRQSLGQGPEFLIYFQGTGAADDSGLPNDRFFAVRPEGSVSTLKIQRTERGDSAVYLCASSLGGIAEAFFGQGTRLTVV.

CDR3 sequence: CSARDIQREGGTYEQYF. CDR3 nucleotide sequence: TGCAGTGCTAGAGATATCCAGCGGGAGGGGGGTACCTACGAGCAGTACTTC. This chain joins TRBV20-1 and TRBJ2-7, with 10 bases identical to TRBD2. Germline trimming cut 0 bases from V and 2 bases from J; bases unmatched to any gene: 10. This CDR3 has 17 residues. CDR1 DFQATT and CDR2 SNEGSKA come from the germline V gene (reference sequence).

A few counts support this clonotype. V and J are TRBV27 and TRBJ2-3; TRBD2 matches 11 bases. The CDR3 runs to 16 residues. The germline CDR1 and CDR2 sequences are MNHEY and SMNVEV (reference sequence). V dropped 3 bases and J dropped 5; count of bases not matched to a gene: 7. This chain's CDR3 is CASSFSGRARGDTQYF. As DNA, the CDR3 is TGTGCCAGCAGTTTTAGCGGGAGGGCCCGGGGAGATACGCAGTATTTT.

This clonotype occurred a few times. The CDR3 here is CASGREKPYEQYF. The DNA for the CDR3 is TGTGCCAGCGGGAGGGAGAAACCCTACGAGCAGTACTTC. V and J are TRBV6-1 and TRBJ2-7, with 7 bases that match TRBD2. The CDR3 is 13 residues long. With 8 bases clipped from V and 2 bases from J, the junction kept 6 bases outside the gene matches. Germline-derived CDR1 and CDR2 are MNHNS and SASEGT.